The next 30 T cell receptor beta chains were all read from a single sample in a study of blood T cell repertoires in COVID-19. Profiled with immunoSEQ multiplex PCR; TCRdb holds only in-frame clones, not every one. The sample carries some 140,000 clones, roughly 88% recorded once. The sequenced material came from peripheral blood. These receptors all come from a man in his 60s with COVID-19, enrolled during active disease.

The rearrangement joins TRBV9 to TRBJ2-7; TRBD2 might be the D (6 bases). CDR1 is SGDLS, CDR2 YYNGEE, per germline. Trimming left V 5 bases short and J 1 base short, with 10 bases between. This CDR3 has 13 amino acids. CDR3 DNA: TGTGCCAGCAGTCCGGGGGTTTCCTACGAGCAGTACTTC. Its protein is CASSPGVSYEQYF. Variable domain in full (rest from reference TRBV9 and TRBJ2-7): DSGVTQTPKHLITATGQRVTLRCSPRSGDLSVYWYQQSLDQGLQFLIQYYNGEERAKGNILERFSAQQFPDLHSELNLSSLELGDSALYFCASSPGVSYEQYFGPGTRLTVT.

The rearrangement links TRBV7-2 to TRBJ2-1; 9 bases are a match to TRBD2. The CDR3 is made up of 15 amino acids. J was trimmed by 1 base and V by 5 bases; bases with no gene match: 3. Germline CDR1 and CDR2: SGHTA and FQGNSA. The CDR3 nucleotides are TGTGCCAGCAGCCAGACTAGCGGATCCTACAATGAGCAGTTCTTC. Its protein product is CASSQTSGSYNEQFF.

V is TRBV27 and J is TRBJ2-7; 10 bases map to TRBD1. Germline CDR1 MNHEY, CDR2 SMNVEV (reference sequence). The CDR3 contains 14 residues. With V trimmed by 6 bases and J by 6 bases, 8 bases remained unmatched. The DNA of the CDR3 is TGTGCCAGCAGGGTGGGACAGGGGATCGGCGAGCAGTACTTC. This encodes CASRVGQGIGEQYF.

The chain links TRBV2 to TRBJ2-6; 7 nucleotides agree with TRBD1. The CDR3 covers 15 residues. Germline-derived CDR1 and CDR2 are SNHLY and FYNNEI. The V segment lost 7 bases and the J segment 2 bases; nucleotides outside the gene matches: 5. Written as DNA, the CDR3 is TGTGCCAGCACAGACAGGGAAGCTGGGGCCAACGTCCTGACTTTC. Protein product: CASTDREAGANVLTF.

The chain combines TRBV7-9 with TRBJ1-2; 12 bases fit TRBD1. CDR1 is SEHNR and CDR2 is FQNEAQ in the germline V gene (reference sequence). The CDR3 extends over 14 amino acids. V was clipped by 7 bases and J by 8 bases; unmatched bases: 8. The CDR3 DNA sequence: TGTGCCAGCACCAGGGACAGGGGGCTGGAGGGCTACACCTTC. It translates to CASTRDRGLEGYTF.

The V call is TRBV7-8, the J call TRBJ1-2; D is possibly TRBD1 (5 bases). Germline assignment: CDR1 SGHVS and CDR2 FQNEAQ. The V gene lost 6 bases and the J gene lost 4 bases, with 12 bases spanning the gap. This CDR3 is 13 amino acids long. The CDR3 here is CASRAGESYGYTF. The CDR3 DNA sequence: TGTGCCAGCAGGGCGGGGGAGAGCTATGGCTACACCTTC.

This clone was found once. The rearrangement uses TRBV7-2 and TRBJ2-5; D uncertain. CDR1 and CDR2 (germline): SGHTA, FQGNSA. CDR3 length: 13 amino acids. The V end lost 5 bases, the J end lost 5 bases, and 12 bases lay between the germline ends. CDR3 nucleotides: TGTGCCAGCAGCGTAGGCCTAACGGAGACCCAGTACTTC. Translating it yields CASSVGLTETQYF.

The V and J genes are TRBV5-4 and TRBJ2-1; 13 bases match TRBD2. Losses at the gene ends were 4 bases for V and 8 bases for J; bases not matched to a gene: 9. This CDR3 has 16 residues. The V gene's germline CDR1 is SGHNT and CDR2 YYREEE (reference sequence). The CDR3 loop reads CASSKPGTSGMDEQFF. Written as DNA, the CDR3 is TGTGCCAGCAGCAAACCCGGGACTAGCGGGATGGATGAGCAGTTCTTC.

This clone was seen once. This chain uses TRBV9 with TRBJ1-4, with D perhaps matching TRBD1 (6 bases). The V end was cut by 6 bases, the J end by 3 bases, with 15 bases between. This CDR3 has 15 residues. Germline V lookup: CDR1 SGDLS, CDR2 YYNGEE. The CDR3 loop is CASNPRGGANEKLFF. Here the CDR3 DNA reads TGTGCCAGCAACCCTAGAGGGGGGGCTAATGAAAAACTGTTTTTT.

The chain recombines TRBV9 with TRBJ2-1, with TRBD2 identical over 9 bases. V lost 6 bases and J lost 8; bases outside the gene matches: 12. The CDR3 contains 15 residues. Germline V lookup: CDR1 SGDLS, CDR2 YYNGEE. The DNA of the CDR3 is TGTGCCAGCACAACATCAAGTAGCGGGAGCTATGAGCAGTTCTTC. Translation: CASTTSSSGSYEQFF. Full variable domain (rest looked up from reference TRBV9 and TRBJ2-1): DSGVTQTPKHLITATGQRVTLRCSPRSGDLSVYWYQQSLDQGLQFLIQYYNGEERAKGNILERFSAQQFPDLHSELNLSSLELGDSALYFCASTTSSSGSYEQFFGPGTRLTVL.

The CDR3 bases are TGTGCCAGCAGCGTAGTGGGGACAGGGAAGGAGACCCAGTACTTC. Its translation: CASSVVGTGKETQYF. The chain joins TRBV9 to TRBJ2-5; TRBD1 matches 9 bases. The trim removed 0 bases at V and 5 bases at J, leaving 5 bases unmatched. The CDR3 runs 15 residues. Germline CDR1 SGDLS, CDR2 YYNGEE.

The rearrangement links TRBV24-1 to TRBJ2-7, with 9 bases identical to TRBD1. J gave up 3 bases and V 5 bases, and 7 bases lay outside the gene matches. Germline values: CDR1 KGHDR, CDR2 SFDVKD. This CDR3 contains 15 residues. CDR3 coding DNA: TGTGCCACCAGTGCCAAAGGGACAGGGAACTACGAGCAGTACTTC. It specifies CATSAKGTGNYEQYF.

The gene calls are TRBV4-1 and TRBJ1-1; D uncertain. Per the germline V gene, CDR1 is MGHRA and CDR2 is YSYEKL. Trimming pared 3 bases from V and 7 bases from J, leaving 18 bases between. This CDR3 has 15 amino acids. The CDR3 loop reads CASSHGRFTGFEAFF. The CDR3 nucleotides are TGCGCCAGCAGCCACGGACGGTTTACGGGGTTTGAAGCTTTCTTT.

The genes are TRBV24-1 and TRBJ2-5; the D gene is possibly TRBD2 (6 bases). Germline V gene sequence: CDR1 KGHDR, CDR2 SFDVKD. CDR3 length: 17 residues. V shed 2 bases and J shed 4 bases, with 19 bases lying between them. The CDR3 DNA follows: TGTGCCACCAGTGATTCTACCCGGAGGGCCCTGGGAGAGACCCAGTACTTC. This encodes CATSDSTRRALGETQYF.

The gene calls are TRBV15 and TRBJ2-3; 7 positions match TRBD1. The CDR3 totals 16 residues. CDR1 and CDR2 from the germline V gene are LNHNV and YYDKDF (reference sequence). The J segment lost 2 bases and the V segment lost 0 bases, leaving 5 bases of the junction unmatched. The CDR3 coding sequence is TGTGCCACCAGCAGAGATGTTACAGGGGCCACAGATACGCAGTATTTT. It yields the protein CATSRDVTGATDTQYF. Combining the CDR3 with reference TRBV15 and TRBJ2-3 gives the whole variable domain DAMVIQNPRYQVTQFGKPVTLSCSQTLNHNVMYWYQQKSSQAPKLLFHYYDKDFNNEADTPDNFQSRRPNTSFCFLDIRSPGLGDTAMYLCATSRDVTGATDTQYFGPGTRLTVL.

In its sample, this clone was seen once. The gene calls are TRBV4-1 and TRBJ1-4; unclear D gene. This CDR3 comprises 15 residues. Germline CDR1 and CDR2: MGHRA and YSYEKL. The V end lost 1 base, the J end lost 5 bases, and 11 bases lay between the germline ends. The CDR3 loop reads CASSQVEQTNEKLFF. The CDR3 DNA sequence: TGCGCCAGCAGCCAAGTGGAACAGACGAATGAAAAACTGTTTTTT.

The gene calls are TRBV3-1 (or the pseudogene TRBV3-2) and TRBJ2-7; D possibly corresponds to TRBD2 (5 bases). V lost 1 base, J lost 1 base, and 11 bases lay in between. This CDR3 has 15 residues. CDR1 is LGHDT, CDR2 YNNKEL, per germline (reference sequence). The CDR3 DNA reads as TGTGCCAGCAGCCAAGGGCTAGCCTTATCCTACGAGCAGTACTTC. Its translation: CASSQGLALSYEQYF.

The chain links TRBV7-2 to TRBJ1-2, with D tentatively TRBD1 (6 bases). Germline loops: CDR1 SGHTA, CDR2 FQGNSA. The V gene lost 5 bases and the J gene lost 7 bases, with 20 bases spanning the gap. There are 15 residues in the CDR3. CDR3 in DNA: TGTGCCAGCAGCCCTCGGACAGTTCAACCAGGTGGCTACACCTTC. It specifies CASSPRTVQPGGYTF.

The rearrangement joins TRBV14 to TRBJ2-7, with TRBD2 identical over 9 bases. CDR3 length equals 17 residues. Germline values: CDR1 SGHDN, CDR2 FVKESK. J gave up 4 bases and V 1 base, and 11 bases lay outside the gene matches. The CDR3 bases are TGTGCCAGCAGCCAAGGTTCAGCGGGAGGAGGTATATACGAGCAGTACTTC. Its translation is CASSQGSAGGGIYEQYF.

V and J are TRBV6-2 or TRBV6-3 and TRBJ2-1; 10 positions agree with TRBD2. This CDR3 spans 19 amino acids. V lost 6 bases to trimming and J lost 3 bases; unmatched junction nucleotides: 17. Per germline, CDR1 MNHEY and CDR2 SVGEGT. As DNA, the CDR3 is TGTGCCAGCAGCCCAGACCCGGGACTAGCGTGGGGTTTCTACAATGAGCAGTTCTTC. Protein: CASSPDPGLAWGFYNEQFF.

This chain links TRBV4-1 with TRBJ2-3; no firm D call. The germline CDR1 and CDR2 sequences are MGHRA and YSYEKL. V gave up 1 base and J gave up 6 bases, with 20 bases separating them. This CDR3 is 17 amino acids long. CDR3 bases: TGCGCCAGCAGCCAAGGTTGGAGCCCTTTCAGTGGGGATACGCAGTATTTT. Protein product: CASSQGWSPFSGDTQYF.

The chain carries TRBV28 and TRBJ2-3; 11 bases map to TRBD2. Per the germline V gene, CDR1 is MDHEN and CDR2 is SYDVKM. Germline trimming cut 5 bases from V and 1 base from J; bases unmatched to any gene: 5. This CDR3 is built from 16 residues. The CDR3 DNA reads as TGTGCCAGCAGTCCGCGACTAGCGGGGCGCACAGATACGCAGTATTTT. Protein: CASSPRLAGRTDTQYF.

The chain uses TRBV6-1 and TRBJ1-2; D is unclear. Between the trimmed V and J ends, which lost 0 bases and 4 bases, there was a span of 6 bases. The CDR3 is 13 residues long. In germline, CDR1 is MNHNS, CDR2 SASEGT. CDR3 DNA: TGTGCCAGCAGTGAAGCGTCCCTCTATGGCTACACCTTC. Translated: CASSEASLYGYTF.

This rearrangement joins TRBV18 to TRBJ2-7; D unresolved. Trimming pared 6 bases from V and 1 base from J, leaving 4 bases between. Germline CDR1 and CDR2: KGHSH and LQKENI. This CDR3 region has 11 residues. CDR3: CASSLSYEQYF. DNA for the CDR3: TGTGCCAGCTCCCTTTCCTACGAGCAGTACTTC.

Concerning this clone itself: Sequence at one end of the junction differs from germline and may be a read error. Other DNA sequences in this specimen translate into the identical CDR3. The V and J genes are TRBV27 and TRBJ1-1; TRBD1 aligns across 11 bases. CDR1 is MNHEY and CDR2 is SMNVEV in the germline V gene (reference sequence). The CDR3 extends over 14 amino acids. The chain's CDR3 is CASSLSRTGGRAFF. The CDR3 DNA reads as TGTGCCAGCAGCTTATCGCGGACAGGGGGCAGGGCTTTCTTT.

The chain's CDR3 is CASSSTGGGLNTEAFF. In DNA form, the CDR3 reads TGTGCCAGTAGTAGTACAGGGGGTGGATTGAACACTGAAGCTTTCTTT. V is TRBV19 and J is TRBJ1-1; 8 positions agree with TRBD1. Germline lookup yields CDR1 LNHDA and CDR2 SQIVND (reference sequence). V gave up 4 bases and J gave up 0 bases; unmatched junction bases: 7. The CDR3 spans 16 residues.

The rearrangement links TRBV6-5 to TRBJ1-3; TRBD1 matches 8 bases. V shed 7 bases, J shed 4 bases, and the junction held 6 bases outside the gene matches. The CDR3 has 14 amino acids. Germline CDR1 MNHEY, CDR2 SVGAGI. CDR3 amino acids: CASKTGAPGNTIYF. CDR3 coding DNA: TGTGCCAGCAAGACAGGGGCTCCCGGAAACACCATATATTTT.

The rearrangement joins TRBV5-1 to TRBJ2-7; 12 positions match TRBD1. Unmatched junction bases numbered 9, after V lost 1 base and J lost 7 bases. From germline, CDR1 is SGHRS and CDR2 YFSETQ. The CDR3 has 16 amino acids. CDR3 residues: CASSLSGTGGAGEQYF. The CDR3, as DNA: TGCGCCAGCAGCTTGTCGGGGACAGGGGGCGCAGGGGAGCAGTACTTC.

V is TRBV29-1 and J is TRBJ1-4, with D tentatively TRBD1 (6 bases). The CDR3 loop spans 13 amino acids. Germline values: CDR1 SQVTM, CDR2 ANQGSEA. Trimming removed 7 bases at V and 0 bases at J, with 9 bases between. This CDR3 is CSAKGATNEKLFF. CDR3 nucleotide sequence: TGCAGCGCGAAGGGGGCAACTAATGAAAAACTGTTTTTT. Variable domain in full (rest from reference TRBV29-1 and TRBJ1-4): SAVISQKPSRDICQRGTSLTIQCQVDSQVTMMFWYRQQPGQSLTLIATANQGSEATYESGFVIDKFPISRPNLTFSTLTVSNMSPEDSSIYLCSAKGATNEKLFFGSGTQLSVL.

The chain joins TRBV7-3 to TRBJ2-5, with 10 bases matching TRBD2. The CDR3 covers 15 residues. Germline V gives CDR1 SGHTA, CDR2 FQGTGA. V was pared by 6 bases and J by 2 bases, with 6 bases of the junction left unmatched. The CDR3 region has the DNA TGTGCCAGCAGTGGGGGACTAGCGCCTCAAGAGACCCAGTACTTC. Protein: CASSGGLAPQETQYF.